The present entry profiles one TCR beta chain with its context. This sample was included in a study of cytomegalovirus exposure and HLA in healthy donors. 13 Jbeta primers and 60 Vbeta primers were used for the PCR. Produced via immunoSEQ multiplex PCR; TCRdb's table is partial and in-frame only. Here the sample spans 150,000 to 200,000 clones, roughly 80% being singletons. The sample was PBMCs. The TCR sequence derives from a woman aged 30 to 39 in good health and CMV-seropositive.

CDR3 DNA: TGTGCCACCAGCAGAGTGGATTTATTCGACAGTAAAGAGACCCAGTACTTC. Protein: CATSRVDLFDSKETQYF. This chain connects TRBV15 to TRBJ2-5; maybe TRBD1 (5 bases). Per germline, CDR1 LNHNV and CDR2 YYDKDF (reference sequence). The CDR3 runs to 17 residues. Trimming stripped 1 base from V and 3 bases from J, with 18 bases between.